A single sample gave rise to the 13 T cell receptor beta chains below, sequenced in a study of vaccination and CD4 T cells after COVID-19. This sample's treatment: roughly ten-day PBMC culture with coronavirus spike peptide pools or control peptides (ViraFEST assay). For these TCRs, the target antigens are not known. The Oncomine TCR Beta short-read assay was applied to DNA of cultured CD4+ T cells. From the PCR reads, TCRdb called clonotypes with MiXCR, one entry per CDR3 protein. The sample includes some 15,000 distinct CDR3 sequences, about 31% seen only once; the top ten take under 20%. Material for sequencing was cultured CD4+ T cells from blood. These receptors came from a human donor with COVID-19.

The chain recombines TRBV11-1 with TRBJ1-1; possible D gene TRBD1, 5 bases. The CDR3 is 13 amino acids. Trimming left V 3 bases short and J 3 bases short, with 8 bases between. Looked up from germline, CDR1 is SGHAT and CDR2 is FQDESV (reference sequence). In DNA, the CDR3 is TGTGCCAGCAGCTTTGGGGGGGACACTGAAGCTTTCTTT. Translating it yields CASSFGGDTEAFF. Using reference TRBV11-1 and TRBJ1-1 for the parts outside the CDR3, the full variable domain is EAEVAQSPRYKITEKSQAVAFWCDPISGHATLYWYRQILGQGPELLVQFQDESVVDDSQLPKDRFSAERLKGVDSTLKIQPAELGDSAMYLCASSFGGDTEAFFGQGTRLTVV.

CDR3 loop: CASSLGQGAFGNTEAFF. The CDR3 DNA follows: TGCGCCAGCAGCTTGGGGCAGGGGGCCTTCGGGAACACTGAAGCTTTCTTT. The V call is TRBV5-1, the J call TRBJ1-1; 8 bases are shared with TRBD1. The CDR3 consists of 17 residues. Germline V gene sequence: CDR1 SGHRS, CDR2 YFSETQ. J was trimmed by 1 base and V by 0 bases; bases with no gene match: 8. The full variable domain, its missing parts supplied by reference TRBV5-1 and TRBJ1-1, is KAGVTQTPRYLIKTRGQQVTLSCSPISGHRSVSWYQQTPGQGLQFLFEYFSETQRNKGNFPGRFSGRQFSNSRSEMNVSTLELGDSALYLCASSLGQGAFGNTEAFFGQGTRLTVV.

This clonotype was seen only a few times. The CDR3 sequence is CASSSQGPYGYTF. Written as DNA, the CDR3 is TGTGCCAGCAGCTCACAAGGCCCCTATGGCTACACCTTC. The chain carries TRBV6-2 or TRBV6-3 and TRBJ1-2; D remains ambiguous. The CDR3 spans 13 residues. Germline lookup yields CDR1 MNHEY and CDR2 SVGEGT. Trimming shortened V by 6 bases and J by 4 bases, and 12 bases separated the two germline ends.

This chain joins TRBV6-5 and TRBJ2-5, with D unresolved. The CDR3 has 15 residues. Per germline, CDR1 MNHEY and CDR2 SVGAGI. Trimming pared 0 bases from V and 5 bases from J, leaving 13 bases between. The CDR3 here is CASSYSFGSGETQYF. CDR3 in DNA: TGTGCCAGCAGTTACTCGTTCGGTAGTGGGGAGACCCAGTACTTC.

V is TRBV7-9 and J is TRBJ2-5; perhaps TRBD1 as D (5 bases). V was cut by 5 bases and J by 5 bases, with 21 bases left in between. CDR1 and CDR2 (germline): SEHNR, FQNEAQ (reference sequence). The CDR3 contains 16 residues. DNA for the CDR3: TGTGCCAGCAGCCCTCTGAGGTCCCCCAAGGGGGAGACCCAGTACTTC. Amino acids: CASSPLRSPKGETQYF.

The chain has TRBV11-3 and TRBJ2-3; TRBD2 aligns across 16 bases. This CDR3 is 18 amino acids long. Looked up from germline, CDR1 is SGHNT and CDR2 is YENEEA. The trim removed 5 bases at V and 5 bases at J, leaving 10 bases unmatched. CDR3 protein: CASSVGTSGGAVGDTQYF. CDR3 DNA sequence: TGTGCCAGCAGCGTTGGGACTAGCGGGGGGGCCGTGGGAGATACGCAGTATTTT.

The chain couples TRBV7-2 to TRBJ2-3; D is unclear. Germline V gene sequence: CDR1 SGHTA, CDR2 FQGNSA. CDR3 length equals 15 residues. Trimming removed 3 bases from V and 2 bases from J, with 12 bases in between. DNA for the CDR3: TGTGCCAGCAGCTTTCTTCGGACCTCCACAGATACGCAGTATTTT. It encodes CASSFLRTSTDTQYF.

This chain uses TRBV4-1 with TRBJ1-5; D might be TRBD1 (5 bases). This CDR3 comprises 15 residues. Trimming took off 1 base at V and 2 bases at J, with 9 bases between the two ends. Germline V gene sequence: CDR1 MGHRA, CDR2 YSYEKL. CDR3 sequence: CASSQGQGGNQPQHF. In nucleotides, the CDR3 is TGCGCCAGCAGCCAAGGGCAGGGAGGCAATCAGCCCCAGCATTTT.

By its share, this clonotype is medium-sized (0.01 to 0.1%). V gene TRBV19 combines with J gene TRBJ1-5; 7 bases line up with TRBD1. The CDR3 runs to 19 residues. Germline V gives CDR1 LNHDA, CDR2 SQIVND (reference sequence). V lost 0 bases and J lost 2; bases outside the gene matches: 13. CDR3 sequence: CASSIDPPRQGVGNQPQHF. DNA of the CDR3: TGTGCCAGTAGTATAGATCCCCCCCGACAGGGTGTCGGCAATCAGCCCCAGCATTTT.

V and J are TRBV2 and TRBJ2-3; no clear D. Trimming removed 7 bases at V and 0 bases at J, with 11 bases between. Germline V gene data show CDR1 as SNHLY and CDR2 as FYNNEI. The CDR3 is 14 residues long. CDR3 sequence (DNA): TGTGCCAGCAAGCCCACCGTTAGCACAGATACGCAGTATTTT. It yields the protein CASKPTVSTDTQYF.

The sample holds a few counts of this clonotype. J is TRBJ2-7 and V is TRBV29-1; D is perhaps TRBD1 (8 bases). In germline, CDR1 is SQVTM, CDR2 ANQGSEA. V lost 7 bases and J 7 bases, leaving 20 bases between the germline ends. The length of the CDR3 is 13 residues. The CDR3 DNA reads TGCAGCGGAAGCTTAACAGGGGGGGGAGAGCAGTACTTC. It translates to CSGSLTGGGEQYF.

In this sample, this clonotype turned up a few times. The chain couples TRBV11-3 to TRBJ2-5; 10 bases fit TRBD1. The trim removed 5 bases at V and 5 bases at J, leaving 8 bases unmatched. CDR3 length: 15 residues. Germline loops: CDR1 SGHNT, CDR2 YENEEA. The CDR3 spells CASSNTGTGAETQYF. CDR3 bases: TGTGCCAGCAGCAACACCGGGACAGGGGCGGAGACCCAGTACTTC.

V is TRBV11-2 and J is TRBJ2-3; 9 bases fit TRBD2. Germline V gene sequence: CDR1 SGHAT, CDR2 FQNNGV. V shed 3 bases and J 2 bases; nucleotides not matched to a gene: 6. This CDR3 is 16 amino acids long. Here the CDR3 DNA reads TGTGCCAGCAGCTTTAGGGCGGGGGGGACCACAGATACGCAGTATTTT. As protein: CASSFRAGGTTDTQYF. Complete variable domain (other parts from reference TRBV11-2 and TRBJ2-3): EAGVAQSPRYKIIEKRQSVAFWCNPISGHATLYWYQQILGQGPKLLIQFQNNGVVDDSQLPKDRFSAERLKGVDSTLKIQPAKLEDSAVYLCASSFRAGGTTDTQYFGPGTRLTVL.